Each of the 20 T cell receptor beta chains below was sequenced from the same sample in a study of blood T cell repertoires in COVID-19. Assay: immunoSEQ multiplex PCR; the TCRdb copy retains only in-frame clones and omits some. The table has over 75,000 clones, approximately 86% seen once. Sequences were obtained from peripheral blood. The source of these receptors is a man in his fifties with COVID-19, enrolled during active disease.

This rearrangement joins TRBV18 to TRBJ1-1, with D possibly being TRBD1 (6 bases). The CDR3 totals 15 residues. Germline assignment: CDR1 KGHSH and CDR2 LQKENI. Deletions cut 4 bases from V and 1 base from J, with 13 bases between. Written as DNA, the CDR3 is TGTGCCAGCTCACGACAGGCCCAAGGGAACACTGAAGCTTTCTTT. Residues: CASSRQAQGNTEAFF.

The J gene is TRBJ2-2, the V gene TRBV4-2, with 9 bases matching TRBD2. CDR3 length equals 16 residues. Germline CDR1 reads LGHNA; CDR2 reads YNFKEQ. V was pared by 1 base and J by 7 bases, with 7 bases of the junction left unmatched. CDR3: CASSQARTSVGGELFF. CDR3 coding DNA: TGTGCCAGCAGCCAAGCCCGGACTAGCGTCGGCGGGGAGCTGTTTTTT.

In its sample, this clone was seen a few times. V and J are TRBV9 and TRBJ1-2; 7 nucleotides agree with TRBD1. The CDR3 has 12 residues. V lost 4 bases, J lost 8 bases, and 5 bases stayed unmatched. CDR1 SGDLS and CDR2 YYNGEE come from the germline V gene. The CDR3 is CASSTIRGGYTF. Written as DNA, the CDR3 is TGTGCCAGCAGCACAATCAGGGGGGGCTACACCTTC.

This chain links TRBV18 with TRBJ2-7; D unresolved. Between the trimmed V and J ends, which lost 5 bases and 2 bases, there was a span of 10 bases. The V gene's germline CDR1 is KGHSH and CDR2 LQKENI. The CDR3 runs to 13 residues. CDR3 DNA sequence: TGTGCCAGCTCATCTCAGGTCCCCTACGAGCAGTACTTC. This encodes CASSSQVPYEQYF.

The chain has TRBV11-2 and TRBJ1-4; TRBD1 agrees at 7 bases. CDR1 is SGHAT, CDR2 FQNNGV, per germline. J lost 8 bases, V lost 1 base, and 7 bases had no gene match. CDR3 length equals 15 residues. The CDR3 sequence is CASSLAGGGWEKLFF. Here the CDR3 DNA reads TGTGCCAGCAGCTTAGCAGGGGGAGGTTGGGAAAAACTGTTTTTT.

Only one count was recorded for this clone. V and J are TRBV10-1 and TRBJ2-2; D not resolved. This CDR3 has 17 amino acids. Trimming stripped 3 bases from V and 3 bases from J, with 17 bases between. Germline V gene sequence: CDR1 WNHNN, CDR2 SYGVQD (reference sequence). The DNA of the CDR3 is TGCGCCAGCAGTGACCGTTTCTCAGGTTACGACACCGGGGAGCTGTTTTTT. Encoded protein: CASSDRFSGYDTGELFF.

The genes are TRBV9 and TRBJ1-3; possibly TRBD1 for D (5 bases). The germline gives CDR1 SGDLS, CDR2 YYNGEE. With 3 bases removed from V and 4 bases from J, the gap between germline ends came to 14 bases. The CDR3 sequence is 15 residues long. The CDR3 loop reads CASSDRGAGGNTIYF. CDR3 sequence (DNA): TGTGCCAGCAGCGACCGCGGGGCGGGAGGAAACACCATATATTTT.

The genes are TRBV7-9 and TRBJ2-7; maybe TRBD1 (5 bases). Germline CDR1 is SEHNR and CDR2 is FQNEAQ (reference sequence). The CDR3 contains 13 residues. Trimming removed 5 bases at V and 0 bases at J, with 8 bases between. CDR3 residues: CASSQGSSYEQYF. The CDR3 DNA sequence: TGTGCCAGCAGCCAGGGAAGCTCCTACGAGCAGTACTTC.

This clone came up a few times. The chain recombines TRBV4-1 with TRBJ2-7; 11 bases agree with TRBD2. The CDR3 consists of 16 residues. V dropped 2 bases and J dropped 0; count of bases not matched to a gene: 3. Germline CDR1 MGHRA, CDR2 YSYEKL. CDR3 region: CASSQTSGGLSYEQYF. CDR3 DNA sequence: TGCGCCAGCAGCCAAACTAGCGGGGGCCTCTCCTACGAGCAGTACTTC.

The chain recombines TRBV18 with TRBJ2-5, with TRBD2 as a possible D gene (5 bases). Germline values: CDR1 KGHSH, CDR2 LQKENI. CDR3 length: 13 residues. Trimming left V 3 bases short and J 3 bases short, with 8 bases between. CDR3 amino acids: CASSPDSKETQYF. CDR3 in DNA: TGTGCCAGCTCACCGGACTCTAAAGAGACCCAGTACTTC.

The gene calls are TRBV5-1 and TRBJ2-5; 9 nucleotides agree with TRBD1. The trim removed 4 bases at V and 3 bases at J, leaving 4 bases unmatched. The CDR3 contains 14 residues. In germline, CDR1 is SGHRS, CDR2 YFSETQ. The CDR3 loop is CASSLQGAKETQYF. As DNA, the CDR3 is TGCGCCAGCAGCCTACAGGGGGCGAAAGAGACCCAGTACTTC.

CDR3 DNA sequence: TGTGCCAGTTCGACGGACTCCGTCTATCAGCCCCAGCATTTT. It encodes CASSTDSVYQPQHF. This chain connects TRBV19 to TRBJ1-5; D unresolved. V lost 8 bases and J 5 bases, leaving 16 bases between the germline ends. Per germline, CDR1 LNHDA and CDR2 SQIVND (reference sequence). The CDR3 extends over 14 amino acids.

V usage is TRBV5-4 and J usage is TRBJ2-7; 9 bases agree with TRBD1. Germline CDR1 and CDR2: SGHNT and YYREEE (reference sequence). V lost 3 bases to trimming and J lost 5 bases; unmatched junction nucleotides: 9. This CDR3 is built from 15 residues. This CDR3 reads CASSYPGTGFNEQYF. The DNA of the CDR3 is TGTGCCAGCAGCTACCCGGGGACAGGGTTCAACGAGCAGTACTTC.

V is TRBV10-3 and J is TRBJ2-7; no definite D call. V was cut by 2 bases and J by 4 bases, with 6 bases left in between. The CDR3 loop spans 12 amino acids. The germline V gene encodes CDR1 ENHRY and CDR2 SYGVKD. DNA of the CDR3: TGTGCCATCAGTGAGACTGGTTACGAGCAGTACTTC. Protein: CAISETGYEQYF.

This rearrangement joins TRBV5-6 to TRBJ1-1, with D perhaps matching TRBD1 (5 bases). CDR3 length: 14 amino acids. From germline, CDR1 is SGHDT and CDR2 YYEEEE. V was pared by 4 bases and J by 4 bases, with 14 bases between. The CDR3 bases are TGTGCCAGCAGCGTGGGACGGAGGGCCACTGAAGCTTTCTTT. This translates into CASSVGRRATEAFF.

This rearrangement joins TRBV6-1 to TRBJ1-2; D might be TRBD1 (6 bases). V lost 2 bases, J lost 8 bases, and 12 bases lay in between. Germline assignment: CDR1 MNHNS and CDR2 SASEGT. CDR3 size: 13 residues. In DNA, the CDR3 is TGTGCCAGCAGTGAATCCCAGGGGCTCGGCTACACCTTC. Its protein product is CASSESQGLGYTF.

The V and J genes are TRBV28 and TRBJ1-6; D is unclear. This CDR3 is built from 14 residues. From germline, CDR1 is MDHEN and CDR2 SYDVKM. The V gene lost 8 bases and the J gene lost 4 bases, with 12 bases spanning the gap. The CDR3 here is CASQLGGYNSPLHF. The CDR3 nucleotides read TGTGCCAGCCAGCTAGGAGGATATAATTCACCCCTCCACTTT.

The genes are TRBV2 and TRBJ1-2; the D gene is possibly TRBD1 (6 bases). The CDR3 spans 12 residues. Per the germline V gene, CDR1 is SNHLY and CDR2 is FYNNEI. V was trimmed by 10 bases and J by 8 bases, leaving 17 bases between them. The CDR3 DNA reads as TGTGCCACGACCACAGGGAGAGGGGGCTACACCTTC. It encodes CATTTGRGGYTF. The complete variable domain, with remaining parts taken from reference TRBV2 and TRBJ1-2, reads EPEVTQTPSHQVTQMGQEVILRCVPISNHLYFYWYRQILGQKVEFLVSFYNNEISEKSEIFDDQFSVERPDGSNFTLKIRSTKLEDSAMYFCATTTGRGGYTFGSGTRLTVV.

This clone was counted many times. The V and J genes are TRBV5-1 and TRBJ2-7, with TRBD1 identical over 9 bases. The CDR3 has 13 residues. V lost 4 bases, J lost 5 bases, and 4 bases stayed unmatched. CDR1 and CDR2 (germline): SGHRS, YFSETQ. The CDR3 DNA is TGCGCCAGCAGCCAACAGGGGGCTCACGAGCAGTACTTC. It yields the protein CASSQQGAHEQYF.

This clone was seen once. This sequence joins TRBV14 and TRBJ2-3; D unclear. Per the germline V gene, CDR1 is SGHDN and CDR2 is FVKESK. V was shortened by 0 bases and J by 0 bases, with 7 bases between the two germline ends. The CDR3 consists of 15 residues. The CDR3: CASSQDSLSTDTQYF. The CDR3 DNA is TGTGCCAGCAGCCAAGATTCCCTAAGCACAGATACGCAGTATTTT.